The present entry profiles one TCR beta chain with its context. These data come from a study of blood T cell repertoires in COVID-19. At the level of the study: Acute and convalescent COVID-19 samples came from the United States, Italy and Spain. PBMCs, B-cell-depleted T cells, or T cells provided the cDNA or gDNA that made up the material.

Sequenced by immunoSEQ multiplex PCR; TCRdb stores in-frame clones only, minus some. Of approximately 120,000 clones listed, approximately 80% are singletons. The V and J ends lost 0 bases and 6 bases, in that order; junction bases with no gene match: 2. The CDR3 contains 14 residues. CDR1 is SEHNR, CDR2 FQNEAQ, per germline (reference sequence). This chain connects TRBV7-9 to TRBJ1-1; 9 positions agree with TRBD1. Sequencing was done on a sample of peripheral blood. The sequence was collected from a man at least 80 years old with acute or convalescent COVID-19. CDR3 amino acids: CASSLAGQGPEAFF. CDR3 DNA: TGTGCCAGCAGCTTAGCGGGACAGGGCCCTGAAGCTTTCTTT.